Listed below are T cell receptor beta chains from one sample, sequenced in a study of blood T cell repertoires in COVID-19. Method: immunoSEQ multiplex PCR; TCRdb's copy keeps in-frame clones and lacks some. The repertoire holds 150,000 to 200,000 clones, with 84% as singletons. Sequencing was performed on peripheral blood. Receptors were obtained from a human donor with acute or convalescent COVID-19. The donor label of this sample is uncertain. CDR3s leave out the opening cysteine and the closing phenylalanine or tryptophan. A D gene is named only where the DNA matches it firmly.

CDR3: ASSYRGDYGYT; V: TRBV27; length: 11; D: TRBD1; J: TRBJ1-2
CDR3: ASSSDSGEAH; V: TRBV11-3; length: 10; D: TRBD2; J: TRBJ2-3
CDR3: ASSEDWQGVYYGYT; V: TRBV6-1; length: 14; D: TRBD1; J: TRBJ1-2
CDR3: ASSHPGENIQY; V: TRBV4-1; length: 11; D: -; J: TRBJ2-4
CDR3: ASNPRDGGGYEQY; V: TRBV2; length: 13; D: -; J: TRBJ2-7
CDR3: ASSAQGANTEAF; V: TRBV9; length: 12; D: TRBD1; J: TRBJ1-1
CDR3: ASSDGTGSNYGYT; V: TRBV6-2/TRBV6-3; length: 13; D: TRBD1; J: TRBJ1-2
CDR3: ASSRGQGAF; V: TRBV5-1; length: 9; D: TRBD1; J: TRBJ1-1
CDR3: ASSLGDRDDEKLF; V: TRBV5-1; length: 13; D: TRBD1; J: TRBJ1-4
CDR3: ATGTGALNTEAF; V: TRBV28; length: 12; D: TRBD1; J: TRBJ1-1
CDR3: ASSDGTRTSTDTQY; V: TRBV10-2; length: 14; D: TRBD2; J: TRBJ2-3
CDR3: ASSFRGNTIY; V: TRBV7-2; length: 10; D: -; J: TRBJ1-3
CDR3: ASSFTGGTGNTIY; V: TRBV2; length: 13; D: TRBD1; J: TRBJ1-3
CDR3: ASSPGNGGNSPLH; V: TRBV18; length: 13; D: -; J: TRBJ1-6
CDR3: ASSGDRESSYEQY; V: TRBV7-9; length: 13; D: TRBD1; J: TRBJ2-7
CDR3: ASSLGSGRADTQY; V: TRBV11-2; length: 13; D: TRBD2; J: TRBJ2-3
CDR3: ASSPGQGDTDTQY; V: TRBV18; length: 13; D: TRBD1; J: TRBJ2-3
CDR3: ASSQDGQGYGYT; V: TRBV4-1; length: 12; D: TRBD1; J: TRBJ1-2
CDR3: ASTRDRPTRNIQY; V: TRBV6-5; length: 13; D: TRBD1; J: TRBJ2-4
CDR3: AGQPPTENTEAF; V: TRBV2; length: 12; D: -; J: TRBJ1-1
CDR3: ASRISMEINSPLH; V: TRBV10-2; length: 13; D: -; J: TRBJ1-6
CDR3: ASSPSANYGYT; V: TRBV28; length: 11; D: -; J: TRBJ1-2
CDR3: ASSLNPGTNYGYT; V: TRBV7-3; length: 13; D: -; J: TRBJ1-2